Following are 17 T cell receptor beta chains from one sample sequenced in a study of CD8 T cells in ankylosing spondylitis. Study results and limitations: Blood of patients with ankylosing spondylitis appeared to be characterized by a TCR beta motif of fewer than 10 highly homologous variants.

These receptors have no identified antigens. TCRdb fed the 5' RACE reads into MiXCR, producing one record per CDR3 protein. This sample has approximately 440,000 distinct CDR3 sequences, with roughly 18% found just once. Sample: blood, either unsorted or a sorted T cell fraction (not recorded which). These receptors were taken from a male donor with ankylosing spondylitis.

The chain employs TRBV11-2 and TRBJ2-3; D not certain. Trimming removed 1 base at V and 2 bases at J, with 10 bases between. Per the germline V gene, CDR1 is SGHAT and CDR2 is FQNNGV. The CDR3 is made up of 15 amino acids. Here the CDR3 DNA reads TGTGCCAGCAGCTTAGTAGCCCCACCCACAGATACGCAGTATTTT. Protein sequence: CASSLVAPPTDTQYF.

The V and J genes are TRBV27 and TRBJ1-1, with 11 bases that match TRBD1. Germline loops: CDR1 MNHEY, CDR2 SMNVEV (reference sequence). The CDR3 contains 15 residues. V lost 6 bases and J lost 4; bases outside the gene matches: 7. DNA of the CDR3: TGTGCCAGCAGAGGACAGGGGGCGATCGGCACTGAAGCTTTCTTT. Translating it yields CASRGQGAIGTEAFF.

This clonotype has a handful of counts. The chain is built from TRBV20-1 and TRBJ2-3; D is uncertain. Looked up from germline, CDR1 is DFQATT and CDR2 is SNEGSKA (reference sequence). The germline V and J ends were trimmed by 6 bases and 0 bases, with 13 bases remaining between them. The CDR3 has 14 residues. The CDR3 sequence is CSAKRRTSTDTQYF. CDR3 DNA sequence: TGCAGTGCCAAACGAAGGACCAGCACAGATACGCAGTATTTT.

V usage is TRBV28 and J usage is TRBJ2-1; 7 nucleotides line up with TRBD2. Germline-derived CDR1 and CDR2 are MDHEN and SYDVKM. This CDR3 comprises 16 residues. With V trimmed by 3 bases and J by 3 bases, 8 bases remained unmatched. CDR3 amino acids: CASSFSASGVYNEQFF. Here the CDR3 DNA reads TGTGCCAGCAGTTTTTCGGCTAGCGGAGTCTACAATGAGCAGTTCTTC.

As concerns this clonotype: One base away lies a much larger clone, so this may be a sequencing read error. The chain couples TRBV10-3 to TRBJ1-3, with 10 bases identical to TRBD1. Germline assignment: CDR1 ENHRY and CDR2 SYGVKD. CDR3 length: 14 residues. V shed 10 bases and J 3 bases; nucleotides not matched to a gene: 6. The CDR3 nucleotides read TGTGCCACCGGGACAGGGGCCTATGGAAACACCATATATTTT. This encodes CATGTGAYGNTIYF.

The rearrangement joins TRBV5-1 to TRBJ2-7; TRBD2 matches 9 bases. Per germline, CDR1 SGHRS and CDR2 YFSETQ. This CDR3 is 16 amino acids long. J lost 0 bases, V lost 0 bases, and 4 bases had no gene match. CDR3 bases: TGCGCCAGCAGCTTGGAGGGGACTAGCTACTCCTACGAGCAGTACTTC. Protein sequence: CASSLEGTSYSYEQYF.

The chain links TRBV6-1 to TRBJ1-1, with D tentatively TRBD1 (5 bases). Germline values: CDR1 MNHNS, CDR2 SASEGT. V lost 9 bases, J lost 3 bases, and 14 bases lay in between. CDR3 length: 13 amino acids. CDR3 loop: CASARGFDTEAFF. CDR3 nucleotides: TGTGCCAGTGCCCGGGGGTTCGACACTGAAGCTTTCTTT.

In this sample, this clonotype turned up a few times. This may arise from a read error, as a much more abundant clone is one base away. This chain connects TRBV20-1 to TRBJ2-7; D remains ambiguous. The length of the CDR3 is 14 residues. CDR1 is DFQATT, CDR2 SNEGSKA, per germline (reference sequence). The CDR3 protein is CSTTGRDNSYEQYF. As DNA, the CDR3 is TGCAGCACCACCGGGCGAGACAACTCCTACGAGCAGTACTTC.

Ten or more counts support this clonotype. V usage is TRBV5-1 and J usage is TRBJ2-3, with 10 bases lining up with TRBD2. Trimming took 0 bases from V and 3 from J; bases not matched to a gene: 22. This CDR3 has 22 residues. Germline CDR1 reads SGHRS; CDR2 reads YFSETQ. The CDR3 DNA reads TGCGCCAGCAGCTTGGTCGGGACAGCGCCGGGACTAGCGCGTTCCGGGACAGATACGCAGTATTTT. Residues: CASSLVGTAPGLARSGTDTQYF. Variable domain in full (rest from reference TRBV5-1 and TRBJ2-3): KAGVTQTPRYLIKTRGQQVTLSCSPISGHRSVSWYQQTPGQGLQFLFEYFSETQRNKGNFPGRFSGRQFSNSRSEMNVSTLELGDSALYLCASSLVGTAPGLARSGTDTQYFGPGTRLTVL.

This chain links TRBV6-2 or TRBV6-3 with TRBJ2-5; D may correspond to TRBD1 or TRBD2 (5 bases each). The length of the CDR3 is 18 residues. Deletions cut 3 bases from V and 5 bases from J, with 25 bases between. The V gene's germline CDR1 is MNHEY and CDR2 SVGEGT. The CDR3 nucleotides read TGTGCCAGCAGTTATCGGGATAAAATCTTCAGGGCAGGGGAGACCCAGTACTTC. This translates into CASSYRDKIFRAGETQYF.

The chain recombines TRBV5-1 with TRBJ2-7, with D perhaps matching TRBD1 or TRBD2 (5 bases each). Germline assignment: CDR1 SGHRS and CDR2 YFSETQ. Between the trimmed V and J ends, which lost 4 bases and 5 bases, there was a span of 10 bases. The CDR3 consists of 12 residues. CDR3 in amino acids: CASSMMGDEQYF. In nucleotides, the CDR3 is TGCGCCAGCAGCATGATGGGGGACGAGCAGTACTTC.

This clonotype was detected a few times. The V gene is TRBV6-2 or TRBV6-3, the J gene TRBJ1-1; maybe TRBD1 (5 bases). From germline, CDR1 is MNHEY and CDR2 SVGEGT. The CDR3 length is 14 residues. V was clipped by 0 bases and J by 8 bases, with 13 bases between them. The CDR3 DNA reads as TGTGCCAGCAGTTACTCCGGAGGGCAGGGCGAAGCTTTCTTT. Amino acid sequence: CASSYSGGQGEAFF.

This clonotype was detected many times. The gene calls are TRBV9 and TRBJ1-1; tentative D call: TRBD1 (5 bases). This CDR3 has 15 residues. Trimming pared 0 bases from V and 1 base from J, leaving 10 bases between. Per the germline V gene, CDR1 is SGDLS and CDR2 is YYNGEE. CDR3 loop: CASSVEGQGNTEAFF. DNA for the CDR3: TGTGCCAGCAGCGTAGAGGGGCAGGGGAACACTGAAGCTTTCTTT.

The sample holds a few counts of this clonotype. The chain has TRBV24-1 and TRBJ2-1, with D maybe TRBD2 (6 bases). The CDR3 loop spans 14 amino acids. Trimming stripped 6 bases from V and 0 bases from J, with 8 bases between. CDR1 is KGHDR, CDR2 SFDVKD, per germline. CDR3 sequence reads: CATSRGNSYNEQFF. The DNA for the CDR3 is TGTGCCACCAGTCGGGGGAACTCCTACAATGAGCAGTTCTTC.

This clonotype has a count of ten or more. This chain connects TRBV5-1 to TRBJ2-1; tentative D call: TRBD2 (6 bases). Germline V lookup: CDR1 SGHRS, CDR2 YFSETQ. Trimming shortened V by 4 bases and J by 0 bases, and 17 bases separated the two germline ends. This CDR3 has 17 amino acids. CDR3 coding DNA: TGCGCCAGCAGCGACTCCTCGGGACTTGCCTCCTACAATGAGCAGTTCTTC. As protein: CASSDSSGLASYNEQFF. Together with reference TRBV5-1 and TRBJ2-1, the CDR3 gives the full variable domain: KAGVTQTPRYLIKTRGQQVTLSCSPISGHRSVSWYQQTPGQGLQFLFEYFSETQRNKGNFPGRFSGRQFSNSRSEMNVSTLELGDSALYLCASSDSSGLASYNEQFFGPGTRLTVL.

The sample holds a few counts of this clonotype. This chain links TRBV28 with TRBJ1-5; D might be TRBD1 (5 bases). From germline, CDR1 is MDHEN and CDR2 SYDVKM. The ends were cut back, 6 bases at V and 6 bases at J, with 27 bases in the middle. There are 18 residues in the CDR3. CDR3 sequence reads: CASRLGEGNPTWRQPQHF. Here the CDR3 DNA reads TGTGCCAGCAGGTTAGGGGAGGGAAACCCAACGTGGCGTCAGCCCCAGCATTTT.

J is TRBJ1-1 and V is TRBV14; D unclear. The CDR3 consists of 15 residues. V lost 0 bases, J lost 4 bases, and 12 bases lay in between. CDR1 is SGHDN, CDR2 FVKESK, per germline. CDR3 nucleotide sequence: TGTGCCAGCAGCCAAGATCTATTATCGCCCACTGAAGCTTTCTTT. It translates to CASSQDLLSPTEAFF.